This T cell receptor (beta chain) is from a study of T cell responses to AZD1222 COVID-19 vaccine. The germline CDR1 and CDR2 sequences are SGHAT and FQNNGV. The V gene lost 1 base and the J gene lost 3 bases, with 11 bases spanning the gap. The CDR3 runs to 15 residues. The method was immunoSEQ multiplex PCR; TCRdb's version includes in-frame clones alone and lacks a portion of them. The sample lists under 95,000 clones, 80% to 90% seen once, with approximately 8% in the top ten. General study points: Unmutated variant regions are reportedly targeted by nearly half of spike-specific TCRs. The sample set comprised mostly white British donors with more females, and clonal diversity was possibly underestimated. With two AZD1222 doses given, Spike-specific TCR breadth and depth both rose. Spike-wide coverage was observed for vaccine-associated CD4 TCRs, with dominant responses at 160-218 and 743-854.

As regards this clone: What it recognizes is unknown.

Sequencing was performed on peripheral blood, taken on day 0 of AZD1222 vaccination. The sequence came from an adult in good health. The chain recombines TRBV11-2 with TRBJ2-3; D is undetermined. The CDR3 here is CASSLAPVTTDTQYF. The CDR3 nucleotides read TGTGCCAGCAGCTTAGCACCGGTGACTACAGATACGCAGTATTTT.